This T cell receptor (beta chain) appears in the sequencing data of a study of blood T cell repertoires in COVID-19. In the study overall: The study drew acute and convalescent COVID-19 samples from the United States, Italy and Spain. Sources were T cells, B-cell-depleted T cells, or PBMCs; the material itself was cDNA or gDNA.

Source study methods: The assay estimated nucleated cells by amplifying reference gene primers. Clones were sequenced by immunoSEQ multiplex PCR, and TCRdb holds only the in-frame ones, with some missing. V, J and clone size are those of that table, while D and trimming were read from the DNA. Counted here are about 61,000 clones, roughly 87% occurring once; the ten biggest clones make up 4.5% to 5.5%. This CDR3 is built from 15 residues. Between the trimmed V and J ends, which lost 11 bases and 6 bases, there was a span of 25 bases. The chain employs TRBV6-7 and TRBJ1-2; possibly TRBD1 for D (6 bases). TRBV6-7 is annotated as an ORF whose role is uncertain. Source material: peripheral blood. This TCR came from a man older than 75 in a cohort sampled during active COVID-19. CDR3 nucleotides: TGTGCCCCGATATCAGGGACACCGGAGTTGGATGGCTACACCTTC. It specifies CAPISGTPELDGYTF.